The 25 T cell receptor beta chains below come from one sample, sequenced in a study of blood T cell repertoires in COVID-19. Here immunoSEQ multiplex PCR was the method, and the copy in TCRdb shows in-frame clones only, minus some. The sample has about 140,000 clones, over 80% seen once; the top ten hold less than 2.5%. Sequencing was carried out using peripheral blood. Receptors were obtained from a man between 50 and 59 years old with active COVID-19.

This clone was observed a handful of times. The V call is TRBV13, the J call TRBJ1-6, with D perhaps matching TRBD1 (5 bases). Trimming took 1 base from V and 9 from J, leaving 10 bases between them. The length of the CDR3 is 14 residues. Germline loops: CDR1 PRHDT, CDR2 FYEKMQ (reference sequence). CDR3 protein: CASSLARVGSPLHF. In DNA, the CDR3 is TGTGCCAGCAGCTTAGCCAGGGTGGGTTCACCCCTCCACTTT.

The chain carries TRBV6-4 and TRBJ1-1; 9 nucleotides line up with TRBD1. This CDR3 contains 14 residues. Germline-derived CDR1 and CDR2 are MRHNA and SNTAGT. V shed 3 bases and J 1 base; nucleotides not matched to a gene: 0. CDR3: CASSETGGNTEAFF. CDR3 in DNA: TGTGCCAGCAGTGAGACAGGGGGGAACACTGAAGCTTTCTTT.

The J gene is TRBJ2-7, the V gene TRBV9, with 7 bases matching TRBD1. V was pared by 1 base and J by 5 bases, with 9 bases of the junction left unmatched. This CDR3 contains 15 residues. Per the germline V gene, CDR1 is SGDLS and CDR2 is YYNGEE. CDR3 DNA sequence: TGTGCCAGCAGCGTAACCCCGGACAGGATCGACGAGCAGTACTTC. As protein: CASSVTPDRIDEQYF.

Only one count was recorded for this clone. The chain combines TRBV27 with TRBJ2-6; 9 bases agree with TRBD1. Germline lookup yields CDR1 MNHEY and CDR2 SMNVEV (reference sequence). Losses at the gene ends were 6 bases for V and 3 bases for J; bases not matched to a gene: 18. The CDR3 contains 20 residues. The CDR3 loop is CASSPLLRQGVKDGANVLTF. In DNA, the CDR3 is TGTGCCAGCAGCCCCCTTTTGAGACAGGGGGTTAAAGATGGGGCCAACGTCCTGACTTTC.

The CDR3 coding sequence is TGTGCCAGCTCACCCCAATTCGGGGAGGTCACTGAAGCTTTCTTT. It is translated as CASSPQFGEVTEAFF. The V and J genes are TRBV18 and TRBJ1-1, with unresolved D. The CDR3 runs to 15 residues. Germline V CDR1 and CDR2: KGHSH, LQKENI. Trimming removed 3 bases at V and 4 bases at J, with 15 bases between.

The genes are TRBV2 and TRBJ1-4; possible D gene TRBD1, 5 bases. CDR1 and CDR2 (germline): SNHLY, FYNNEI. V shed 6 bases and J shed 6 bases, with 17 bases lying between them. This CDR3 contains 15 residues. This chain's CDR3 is CASRVREEGHEKLFF. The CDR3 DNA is TGTGCCAGCAGGGTCAGGGAAGAAGGCCATGAAAAACTGTTTTTT.

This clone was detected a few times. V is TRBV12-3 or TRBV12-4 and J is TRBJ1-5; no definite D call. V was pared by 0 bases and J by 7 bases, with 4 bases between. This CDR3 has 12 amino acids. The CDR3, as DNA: TGTGCCAGCAGTTTAGCGGCACAGCCCCAGCATTTT. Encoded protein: CASSLAAQPQHF.

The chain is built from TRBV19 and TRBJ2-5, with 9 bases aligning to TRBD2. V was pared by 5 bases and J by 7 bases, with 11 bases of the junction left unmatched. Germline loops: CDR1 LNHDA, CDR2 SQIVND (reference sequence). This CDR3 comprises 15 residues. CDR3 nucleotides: TGTGCCAGTAGTGCCGCCGGGACTAGCATAGGGACCCAGTACTTC. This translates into CASSAAGTSIGTQYF.

CDR3 coding DNA: TGTGCCAGCAGTGCCGGACCCGGGGGGTTCGATGAGCAGTTCTTC. The encoded protein is CASSAGPGGFDEQFF. This chain links TRBV6-4 with TRBJ2-1; 7 bases are a match to TRBD2. Trimming removed 4 bases from V and 8 bases from J; junction bases left unmatched: 11. Germline CDR1 reads MRHNA; CDR2 reads SNTAGT. This CDR3 is built from 15 residues.

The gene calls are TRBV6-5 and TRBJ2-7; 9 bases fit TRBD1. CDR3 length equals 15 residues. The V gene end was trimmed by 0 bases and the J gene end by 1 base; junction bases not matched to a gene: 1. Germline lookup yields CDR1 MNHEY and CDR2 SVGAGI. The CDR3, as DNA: TGTGCCAGCAGTTACTCGACAGGGGGGTCCTACGAGCAGTACTTC. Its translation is CASSYSTGGSYEQYF.

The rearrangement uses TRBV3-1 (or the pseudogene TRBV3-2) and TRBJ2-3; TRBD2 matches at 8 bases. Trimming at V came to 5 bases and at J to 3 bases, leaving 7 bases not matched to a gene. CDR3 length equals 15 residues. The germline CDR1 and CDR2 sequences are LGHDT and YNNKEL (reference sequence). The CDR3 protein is CASSETGGLTDTQYF. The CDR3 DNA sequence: TGTGCCAGCAGCGAAACGGGGGGGCTAACAGATACGCAGTATTTT.

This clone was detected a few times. CDR3 amino acids: CAWSIAGGSETQYF. CDR3 DNA: TGTGCCTGGAGCATAGCGGGGGGCTCCGAGACCCAGTACTTC. V usage is TRBV30 and J usage is TRBJ2-5, with 10 bases that match TRBD2. This CDR3 has 14 residues. CDR1 GTSNPN and CDR2 SVGIG come from the germline V gene (reference sequence). V was clipped by 3 bases and J by 5 bases; unmatched bases: 6.

CDR3 bases: TGTGCCAGCAGCTTAGCCGGGACCAAAAACATTCAGTACTTC. This translates into CASSLAGTKNIQYF. The gene calls are TRBV7-9 and TRBJ2-4; D is perhaps TRBD2 (5 bases). The CDR3 loop spans 14 amino acids. Trimming removed 0 bases from V and 2 bases from J, with 5 bases in between. The germline gives CDR1 SEHNR, CDR2 FQNEAQ (reference sequence). Full variable domain (remainder filled in from reference TRBV7-9 and TRBJ2-4): DTGVSQNPRHKITKRGQNVTFRCDPISEHNRLYWYRQTLGQGPEFLTYFQNEAQLEKSRLLSDRFSAERPKGSFSTLEIQRTEQGDSAMYLCASSLAGTKNIQYFGAGTRLSVL.

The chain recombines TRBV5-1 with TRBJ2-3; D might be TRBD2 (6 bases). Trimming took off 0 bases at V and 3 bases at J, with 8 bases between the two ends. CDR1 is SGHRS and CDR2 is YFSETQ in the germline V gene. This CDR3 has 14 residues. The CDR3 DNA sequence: TGCGCCAGCAGCTTGGCCGCGGGGACAGATACGCAGTATTTT. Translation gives CASSLAAGTDTQYF.

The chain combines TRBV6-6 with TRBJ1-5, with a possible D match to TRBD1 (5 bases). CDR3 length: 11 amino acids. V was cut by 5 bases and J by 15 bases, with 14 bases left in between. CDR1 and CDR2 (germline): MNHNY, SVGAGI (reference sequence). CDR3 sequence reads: CASSNWPGGHF. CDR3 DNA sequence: TGTGCCAGCAGTAATTGGCCCGGGGGGCATTTT.

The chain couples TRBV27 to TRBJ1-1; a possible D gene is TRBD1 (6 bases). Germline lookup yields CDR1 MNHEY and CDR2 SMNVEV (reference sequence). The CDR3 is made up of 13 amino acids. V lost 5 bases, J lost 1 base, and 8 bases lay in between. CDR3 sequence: CASSGGRNTEAFF. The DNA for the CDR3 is TGTGCCAGCAGTGGGGGCCGGAACACTGAAGCTTTCTTT.

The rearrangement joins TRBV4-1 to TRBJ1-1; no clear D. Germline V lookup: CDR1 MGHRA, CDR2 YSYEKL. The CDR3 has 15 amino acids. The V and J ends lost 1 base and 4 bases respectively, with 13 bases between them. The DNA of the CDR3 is TGCGCCAGCAGCCAAGTGAGAAGGGAGGGCACTGAAGCTTTCTTT. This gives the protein CASSQVRREGTEAFF.

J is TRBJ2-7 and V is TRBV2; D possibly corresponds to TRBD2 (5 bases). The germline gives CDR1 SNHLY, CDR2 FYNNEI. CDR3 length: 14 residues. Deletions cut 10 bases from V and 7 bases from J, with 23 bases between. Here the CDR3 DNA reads TGTGCCACCGAGGAGGATGCTAGGCAGCGGGAGCAGTACTTC. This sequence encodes CATEEDARQREQYF.

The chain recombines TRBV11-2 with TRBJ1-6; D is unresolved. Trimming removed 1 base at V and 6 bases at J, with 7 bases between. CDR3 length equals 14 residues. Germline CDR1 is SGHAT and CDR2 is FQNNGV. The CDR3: CASSLGQSNSPLHF. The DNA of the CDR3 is TGTGCCAGCAGCTTAGGTCAGTCTAATTCACCCCTCCACTTT.

The CDR3, as DNA: TGTGCCAGCAGCTTTGGACTAGCGGGGGGTGATGAGCAGTTCTTC. It encodes CASSFGLAGGDEQFF. This chain joins TRBV11-2 and TRBJ2-1, with 14 bases aligning to TRBD2. CDR3 length: 15 residues. V shed 3 bases, J shed 8 bases, and the junction held 3 bases outside the gene matches. Germline V lookup: CDR1 SGHAT, CDR2 FQNNGV.

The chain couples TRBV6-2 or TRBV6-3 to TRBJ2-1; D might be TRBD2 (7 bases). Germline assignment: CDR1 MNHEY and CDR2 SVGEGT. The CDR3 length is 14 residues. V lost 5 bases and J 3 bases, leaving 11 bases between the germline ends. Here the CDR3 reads CASSGGAGYNEQFF. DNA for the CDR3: TGTGCCAGCAGTGGGGGGGCCGGCTACAATGAGCAGTTCTTC.

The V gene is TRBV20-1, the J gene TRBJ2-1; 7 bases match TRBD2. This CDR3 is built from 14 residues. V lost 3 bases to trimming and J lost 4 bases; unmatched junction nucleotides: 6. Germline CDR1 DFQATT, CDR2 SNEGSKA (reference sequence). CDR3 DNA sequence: TGCAGTGCTAGTAAAGCGGGGAATTACAATGAGCAGTTCTTC. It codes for CSASKAGNYNEQFF.

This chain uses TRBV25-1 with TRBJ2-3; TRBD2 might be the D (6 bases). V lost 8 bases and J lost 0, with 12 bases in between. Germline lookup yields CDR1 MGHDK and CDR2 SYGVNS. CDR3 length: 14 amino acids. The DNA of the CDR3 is TGTGCCAGCGTACGGGAGCCTAGCACAGATACGCAGTATTTT. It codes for CASVREPSTDTQYF.

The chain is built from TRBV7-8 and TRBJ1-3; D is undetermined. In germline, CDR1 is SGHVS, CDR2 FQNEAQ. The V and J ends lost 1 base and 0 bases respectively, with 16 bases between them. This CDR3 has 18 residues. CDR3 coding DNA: TGTGCCAGCAGCTTAGTAAAGGTAGCCGTGAACTCTGGAAACACCATATATTTT. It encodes CASSLVKVAVNSGNTIYF.

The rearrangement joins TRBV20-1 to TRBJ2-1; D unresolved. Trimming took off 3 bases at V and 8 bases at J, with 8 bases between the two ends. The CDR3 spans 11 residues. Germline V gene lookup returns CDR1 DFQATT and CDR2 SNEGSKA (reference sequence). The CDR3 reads CSARNRDEQFF. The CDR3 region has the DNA TGCAGTGCTAGGAATCGGGATGAGCAGTTCTTC.